A single T cell receptor (beta chain) is shown here with its context. These data come from a study of blood T cell repertoires in COVID-19. The overall study: Acute-phase and convalescent COVID-19 samples originated in the United States, Italy and Spain.

The protocol was immunoSEQ multiplex PCR, while the TCRdb copy is restricted to in-frame clones and leaves out a portion. Of about 330,000 clones in the sample, around 82% were seen once. The sample comprised peripheral blood. This receptor was taken from a woman aged 45-59 years with acute or convalescent COVID-19.

CDR3 sequence reads: CASSWEWGGENTIYF. CDR3 DNA sequence: TGTGCCAGCTCATGGGAATGGGGGGGGGAGAACACCATATATTTT. This chain uses TRBV6-5 with TRBJ1-3; maybe TRBD1 (5 bases). The germline V and J ends were trimmed by 8 bases and 7 bases, with 21 bases remaining between them. CDR3 length: 15 residues. In germline, CDR1 is MNHEY, CDR2 SVGAGI.